The sequence of this T cell receptor (beta chain) was determined in a study of beta chain features in type 1 diabetes. All of the isolated RNA was reverse transcribed, so expressed TCRB transcripts were sequenced. Profiled with immunoSEQ multiplex PCR; TCRdb holds only in-frame clones, not every one. The sample holds about 27,000 clones, less than 70% seen once. Points from the study as a whole: There was a possibility that cDNA sequencing over-represented cells with high TCR expression. Patients with Type 1 diabetes showed moderately but significantly shorter TCRB CDR3s in all four CD4+ subsets.

Germline assignment: CDR1 SNHLY and CDR2 FYNNEI. The CDR3 consists of 18 residues. V shed 3 bases, J shed 0 bases, and the junction held 9 bases outside the gene matches. With regard to this clone: Its antigen is as yet unknown.

The receptor's source is a woman younger than 35 with type 1 diabetes. Sequencing was carried out using Tregs from blood. V usage is TRBV2 and J usage is TRBJ2-4, with 9 positions matching TRBD1. DNA for the CDR3: TGTGCCAGCAGTGAGTCGGGACAGGGTTATATAGCCAAAAACATTCAGTACTTC. The encoded protein is CASSESGQGYIAKNIQYF.